One sample yielded the 31 T cell receptor beta chains listed below, sequenced in a study of OX40 agonist ivuxolimab in advanced cancers. Clones were sequenced by immunoSEQ multiplex PCR, and TCRdb holds only the in-frame ones, with some missing. The data contain 81,000 or so clones, 85% to 95% of them seen just once; the ten biggest clones take up roughly an eighth. The sequenced sample was CD4+ or CD8+ T cells sorted from blood, obtained in a trial of the OX40 agonist ivuxolimab. The source of these receptors is an adult with an advanced solid tumor such as melanoma, head and neck, liver or kidney cancer.

The chain links TRBV6-6 to TRBJ1-3; D not certain. Trimming pared 7 bases from V and 0 bases from J, leaving 10 bases between. The CDR3 consists of 14 residues. Germline loops: CDR1 MNHNY, CDR2 SVGAGI (reference sequence). The CDR3 is CASTRSVSGNTIYF. The DNA of the CDR3 is TGTGCCAGCACCCGAAGTGTCTCTGGAAACACCATATATTTT.

This sequence joins TRBV7-9 and TRBJ1-6; 7 positions match TRBD1. Germline trimming cut 4 bases from V and 8 bases from J; bases unmatched to any gene: 8. The CDR3 covers 15 residues. Germline V gene lookup returns CDR1 SEHNR and CDR2 FQNEAQ (reference sequence). The CDR3 loop reads CASSSRGEVDSPLHF. CDR3 nucleotide sequence: TGTGCCAGCAGCTCCAGGGGGGAGGTGGATTCACCCCTCCACTTT.

The chain couples TRBV15 to TRBJ1-1; D remains ambiguous. The germline CDR1 and CDR2 sequences are LNHNV and YYDKDF (reference sequence). The germline V and J ends were trimmed by 3 bases and 1 base, with 9 bases remaining between them. This CDR3 spans 14 amino acids. The CDR3 DNA is TGTGCCACCAGCAGGGGTTATGGGAACACTGAAGCTTTCTTT. Translating gives CATSRGYGNTEAFF.

The chain uses TRBV7-9 and TRBJ1-2; TRBD1 is a possible D gene (6 bases). The CDR3 totals 14 residues. The V and J ends lost 1 base and 6 bases respectively, with 12 bases between them. Germline lookup yields CDR1 SEHNR and CDR2 FQNEAQ (reference sequence). CDR3 nucleotides: TGTGCCAGCAGCTTAGATTTGGCAGGGGATGGCTACACCTTC. It yields the protein CASSLDLAGDGYTF.

The V gene is TRBV5-1, the J gene TRBJ1-4; 9 bases agree with TRBD1. The trim removed 4 bases at V and 8 bases at J, leaving 9 bases unmatched. There are 15 residues in the CDR3. Looked up from germline, CDR1 is SGHRS and CDR2 is YFSETQ. The DNA of the CDR3 is TGCGCCAGCAGCCCACGGGGACAGGGAATCGAAAAACTGTTTTTT. The encoded protein is CASSPRGQGIEKLFF.

This sequence joins TRBV7-9 and TRBJ1-1; D is unclear. CDR3 size: 13 residues. Germline V lookup: CDR1 SEHNR, CDR2 FQNEAQ (reference sequence). The germline V and J ends were trimmed by 4 bases and 3 bases, with 9 bases remaining between them. The CDR3 is CASSSGQYTEAFF. The DNA for the CDR3 is TGTGCCAGCAGCTCCGGGCAGTACACTGAAGCTTTCTTT.

This clone appeared once. The V and J genes are TRBV29-1 and TRBJ2-7; 7 bases are a match to TRBD1. The CDR3 is made up of 14 amino acids. The germline V gene encodes CDR1 SQVTM and CDR2 ANQGSEA. J was trimmed by 1 base and V by 5 bases; bases with no gene match: 8. The CDR3 DNA follows: TGCAGCGTTAGGTGGACAGGAGAATCCTACGAGCAGTACTTC. This translates into CSVRWTGESYEQYF.

The chain has TRBV7-9 and TRBJ2-1; D is undetermined. The V gene lost 3 bases and the J gene lost 6 bases, with 3 bases spanning the gap. The germline gives CDR1 SEHNR, CDR2 FQNEAQ (reference sequence). The CDR3 has 11 residues. The chain's CDR3 is CASSFSNEQFF. DNA for the CDR3: TGTGCCAGCAGCTTTAGCAATGAGCAGTTCTTC.

This rearrangement joins TRBV7-9 to TRBJ2-3; D gene unclear. Germline-derived CDR1 and CDR2 are SEHNR and FQNEAQ (reference sequence). Trimming took 2 bases from V and 2 from J, leaving 5 bases between them. The length of the CDR3 is 13 residues. The CDR3 DNA sequence: TGTGCCAGCAGCTTATCAACCACAGATACGCAGTATTTT. Protein product: CASSLSTTDTQYF. Full variable domain (rest looked up from reference TRBV7-9 and TRBJ2-3): DTGVSQNPRHKITKRGQNVTFRCDPISEHNRLYWYRQTLGQGPEFLTYFQNEAQLEKSRLLSDRFSAERPKGSFSTLEIQRTEQGDSAMYLCASSLSTTDTQYFGPGTRLTVL.

Only one count was recorded for this clone. The chain uses TRBV4-3 and TRBJ2-7; D is ambiguous. Germline CDR1 LGHNA, CDR2 YSLEER. Trimming removed 0 bases at V and 2 bases at J, with 11 bases between. The CDR3 has 15 residues. CDR3 coding DNA: TGCGCCAGCAGCCAAGAGAAGGGTTGGACCTACGAGCAGTACTTC. Translating it yields CASSQEKGWTYEQYF.

The chain has TRBV6-6 and TRBJ1-1, with D possibly TRBD1 on 6 matching bases. CDR3 size: 14 residues. Trimming pared 6 bases from V and 0 bases from J, leaving 11 bases between. The germline gives CDR1 MNHNY, CDR2 SVGAGI (reference sequence). In nucleotides, the CDR3 is TGTGCCAGCAGCTACAGGGTTTTGAACACTGAAGCTTTCTTT. Translated: CASSYRVLNTEAFF.

This rearrangement joins TRBV19 to TRBJ2-7; a possible D gene is TRBD1 (5 bases). Trimming pared 3 bases from V and 4 bases from J, leaving 10 bases between. CDR1 and CDR2 (germline): LNHDA, SQIVND (reference sequence). CDR3 length: 13 amino acids. CDR3 amino acids: CASSIAQAYEQYF. The CDR3 bases are TGTGCCAGTAGTATTGCACAGGCGTACGAGCAGTACTTC.

V usage is TRBV6-6 and J usage is TRBJ2-7; D not resolved. Trimming cost V 0 bases and J 4 bases, with 10 bases left between them. Germline loops: CDR1 MNHNY, CDR2 SVGAGI (reference sequence). The CDR3 runs to 14 residues. CDR3 sequence reads: CASSYSAASYEQYF. The CDR3 nucleotides are TGTGCCAGCAGTTACTCGGCAGCCTCGTACGAGCAGTACTTC.

The genes are TRBV7-2 and TRBJ2-7, with no clear D. CDR3 length: 13 amino acids. The germline V gene has CDR1 SGHTA and CDR2 FQGNSA. The V gene lost 0 bases and the J gene lost 7 bases, with 10 bases spanning the gap. The CDR3 DNA follows: TGTGCCAGCAGCTTAGCACAGCCAGCTGAGCAGTACTTC. Translation: CASSLAQPAEQYF.

The rearrangement uses TRBV6-6 and TRBJ2-7, with no clear D. CDR3 length equals 15 residues. Germline assignment: CDR1 MNHNY and CDR2 SVGAGI (reference sequence). Between the trimmed V and J ends, which lost 2 bases and 3 bases, there was a span of 14 bases. DNA for the CDR3: TGTGCCAGCAGTTACCCAAGAACGGACGGCTACGAGCAGTACTTC. This codes for CASSYPRTDGYEQYF.

This chain joins TRBV4-3 and TRBJ2-3, with D possibly TRBD1 on 5 matching bases. The CDR3 totals 15 residues. Germline CDR1 is LGHNA and CDR2 is YSLEER. V was shortened by 7 bases and J by 2 bases, with 16 bases between the two germline ends. The CDR3 is CASNKETDYTDTQYF. The DNA of the CDR3 is TGCGCCAGCAACAAAGAGACAGATTACACAGATACGCAGTATTTT.

This clone was detected only once. The gene calls are TRBV27 and TRBJ1-1; weak D call: TRBD1 (5 bases). Trimming shortened V by 1 base and J by 6 bases, and 15 bases separated the two germline ends. Germline CDR1 is MNHEY and CDR2 is SMNVEV (reference sequence). This CDR3 contains 15 residues. This chain's CDR3 is CASSLLGGGSAEAFF. The CDR3, as DNA: TGTGCCAGCAGTTTATTAGGCGGGGGGTCCGCTGAAGCTTTCTTT.

V usage is TRBV7-9 and J usage is TRBJ2-4, with 8 bases lining up with TRBD1. Trimming took 0 bases from V and 2 from J; bases not matched to a gene: 9. Germline CDR1 reads SEHNR; CDR2 reads FQNEAQ (reference sequence). The CDR3 is 18 residues long. As DNA, the CDR3 is TGTGCCAGCAGCTTAGCTCCGGGACAGGTTGGTCCCAAAAACATTCAGTACTTC. This translates into CASSLAPGQVGPKNIQYF.

The chain joins TRBV6-1 to TRBJ1-5; TRBD1 agrees at 10 bases. The germline V gene has CDR1 MNHNS and CDR2 SASEGT. CDR3 length: 15 residues. V lost 3 bases, J lost 7 bases, and 6 bases stayed unmatched. CDR3 loop: CASSEDRGTGQPQHF. The CDR3 DNA reads TGTGCCAGCAGTGAGGACAGGGGGACCGGACAGCCCCAGCATTTT.

Written as DNA, the CDR3 is TGTGCCAGCAGCTTAATTGTCGGGGACGAGCAGTACTTC. This gives the protein CASSLIVGDEQYF. The chain recombines TRBV7-9 with TRBJ2-7, with D tentatively TRBD2 (5 bases). CDR1 is SEHNR, CDR2 FQNEAQ, per germline (reference sequence). V was trimmed by 2 bases and J by 5 bases, leaving 10 bases between them. The CDR3 sequence is 13 residues long.

The chain recombines TRBV6-5 with TRBJ2-6, with D possibly TRBD1 on 5 matching bases. This CDR3 comprises 15 residues. The V gene's germline CDR1 is MNHEY and CDR2 SVGAGI. Between the trimmed V and J ends, which lost 4 bases and 0 bases, there was a span of 7 bases. The CDR3, as DNA: TGTGCCAGCAGTTCCAGGGTCTCTGGGGCCAACGTCCTGACTTTC. This sequence encodes CASSSRVSGANVLTF.

With respect to this clone: Other DNA sequences from this sample encode an identical CDR3 as well. The chain couples TRBV7-9 to TRBJ2-7; 11 bases align to TRBD2. This CDR3 region has 16 residues. In germline, CDR1 is SEHNR, CDR2 FQNEAQ (reference sequence). Germline trimming cut 5 bases from V and 0 bases from J; bases unmatched to any gene: 6. The CDR3 region is CASSTPGTSGSYEQYF. DNA for the CDR3: TGTGCCAGCAGCACACCCGGGACTAGCGGCTCCTACGAGCAGTACTTC.

V and J are TRBV5-5 and TRBJ2-5, with TRBD1 identical over 7 bases. CDR1 is SGHKS, CDR2 YYEKEE, per germline (reference sequence). V lost 4 bases, J lost 2 bases, and 5 bases stayed unmatched. This CDR3 has 14 amino acids. CDR3 sequence (DNA): TGTGCCAGCAGCCGCCCGGGACAGCAAGAGACCCAGTACTTC. It codes for CASSRPGQQETQYF.

This chain joins TRBV27 and TRBJ2-1, with D possibly being TRBD2 (5 bases). CDR3 length: 14 amino acids. From germline, CDR1 is MNHEY and CDR2 SMNVEV (reference sequence). The V gene lost 5 bases and the J gene lost 5 bases, with 13 bases spanning the gap. The CDR3 DNA is TGTGCCAGCAGTCCCCTCTTGGAGGACAATGAGCAGTTCTTC. Residues: CASSPLLEDNEQFF.

V gene TRBV4-1 combines with J gene TRBJ2-7; 9 bases are a match to TRBD2. The CDR3 has 14 amino acids. J was trimmed by 0 bases and V by 6 bases; bases with no gene match: 3. CDR1 MGHRA and CDR2 YSYEKL come from the germline V gene. CDR3 coding DNA: TGCGCCAGCAGTCTAGCGGGAAACTCCTACGAGCAGTACTTC. This translates into CASSLAGNSYEQYF.

The genes are TRBV6-1 and TRBJ2-7; D might be TRBD2 (7 bases). The CDR3 totals 15 residues. Germline V lookup: CDR1 MNHNS, CDR2 SASEGT. The V end was cut by 1 base, the J end by 2 bases, with 12 bases between. DNA for the CDR3: TGTGCCAGCAGTGAAGTGGGGGCGGGGGCCTACGAGCAGTACTTC. Protein product: CASSEVGAGAYEQYF.

The chain recombines TRBV5-1 with TRBJ1-2; D is unclear. The V gene lost 0 bases and the J gene lost 4 bases, with 10 bases spanning the gap. Germline CDR1 SGHRS, CDR2 YFSETQ. This CDR3 has 14 residues. The CDR3 region is CASSLASVFYGYTF. The DNA for the CDR3 is TGCGCCAGCAGCTTGGCCAGCGTATTCTATGGCTACACCTTC.

J is TRBJ1-4 and V is TRBV13; a possible D gene is TRBD1 (6 bases). This CDR3 is 14 amino acids long. Germline values: CDR1 PRHDT, CDR2 FYEKMQ (reference sequence). Trimming cost V 5 bases and J 8 bases, with 15 bases left between them. CDR3 region: CASSPINRVEKLFF. As DNA, the CDR3 is TGTGCCAGCAGCCCTATAAACAGGGTGGAAAAACTGTTTTTT.

The gene calls are TRBV6-5 and TRBJ2-7; D not resolved. V was cut by 0 bases and J by 4 bases, with 10 bases left in between. Germline V gene lookup returns CDR1 MNHEY and CDR2 SVGAGI. This CDR3 comprises 14 residues. The DNA of the CDR3 is TGTGCCAGCAGTTACTCGAATGTACAGTACGAGCAGTACTTC. This codes for CASSYSNVQYEQYF.

This clone has just one count. This rearrangement joins TRBV7-9 to TRBJ2-3; 10 bases fit TRBD2. Germline CDR1 and CDR2: SEHNR and FQNEAQ (reference sequence). J was trimmed by 1 base and V by 0 bases; bases with no gene match: 7. CDR3 size: 18 residues. The CDR3 coding sequence is TGTGCCAGCAGCTTAGCGAGATTCCTAGCGGGGGGCACAGATACGCAGTATTTT. It yields the protein CASSLARFLAGGTDTQYF.

The chain links TRBV4-3 to TRBJ2-7; D is perhaps TRBD1 (7 bases). Looked up from germline, CDR1 is LGHNA and CDR2 is YSLEER. The CDR3 length is 13 residues. V lost 1 base to trimming and J lost 9 bases, with 13 bases between them. The CDR3 DNA reads as TGCGCCAGCAGCCAAGTTACAGGGGAGGTGCAGTACTTC. This encodes CASSQVTGEVQYF.